A single TCR beta chain is shown here with its context. What it binds is unknown. This record comes from a study of T cell repertoires in cytomegalovirus infection. Findings and caveats of the study: Clonotypes of TCR beta that were HLA-C-restricted and CMV-specific dominated the ex vivo response.

TCRdb reprocessed the reads via MiXCR and lists one record per CDR3 protein. The profile shows approximately 910,000 distinct CDR3 sequences, roughly 30% of them singletons. This sequence originates from a human donor in good health (CMV status not recorded). Some clones in this sample may be carry-over from other donors' samples. The sequencing here drew on cultured CD8+ T cells from PBMCs, taken from culture after CMV antigen stimulation.

CDR3 protein: CASSLDRGTYNEQFF. Here the CDR3 DNA reads TGTGCCAGCAGCTTGGACAGGGGAACCTACAATGAGCAGTTCTTC. The chain recombines TRBV7-6 with TRBJ2-1; 9 bases align to TRBD1. The J segment lost 2 bases and the V segment lost 3 bases, leaving 2 bases of the junction unmatched. The CDR3 loop spans 15 amino acids. Germline CDR1 is SGHVS and CDR2 is FNYEAQ.